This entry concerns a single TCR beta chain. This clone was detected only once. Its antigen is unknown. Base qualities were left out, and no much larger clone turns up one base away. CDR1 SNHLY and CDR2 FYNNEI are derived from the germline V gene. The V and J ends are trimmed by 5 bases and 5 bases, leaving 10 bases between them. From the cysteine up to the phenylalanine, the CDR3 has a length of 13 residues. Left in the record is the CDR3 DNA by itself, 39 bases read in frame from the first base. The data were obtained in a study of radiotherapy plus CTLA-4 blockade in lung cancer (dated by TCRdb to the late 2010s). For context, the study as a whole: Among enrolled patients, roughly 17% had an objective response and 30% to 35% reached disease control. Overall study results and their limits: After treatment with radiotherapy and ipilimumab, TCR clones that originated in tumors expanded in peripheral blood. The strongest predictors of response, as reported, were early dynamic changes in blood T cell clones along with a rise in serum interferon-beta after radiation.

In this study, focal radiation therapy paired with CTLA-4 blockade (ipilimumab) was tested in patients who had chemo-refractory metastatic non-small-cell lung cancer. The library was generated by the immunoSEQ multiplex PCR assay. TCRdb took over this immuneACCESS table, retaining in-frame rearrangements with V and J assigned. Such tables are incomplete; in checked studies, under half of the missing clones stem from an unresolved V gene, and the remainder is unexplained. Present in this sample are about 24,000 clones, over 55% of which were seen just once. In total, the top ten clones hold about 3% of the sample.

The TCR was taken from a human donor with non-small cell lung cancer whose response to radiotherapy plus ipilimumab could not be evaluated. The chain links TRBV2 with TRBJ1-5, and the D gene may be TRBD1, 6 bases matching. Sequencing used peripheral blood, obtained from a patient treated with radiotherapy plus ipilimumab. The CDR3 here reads CASSRDNDQPQHF. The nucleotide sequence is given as TGTGCCAGCAGTCGGGACAACGATCAGCCCCAGCATTTT.